Described below is a single T cell receptor beta chain sequence and its context. Antigen unknown. Built from TCR beta cDNA, the libraries had unique molecular identifiers in them. TCRdb reanalysed the PCR reads using MiXCR and keeps one entry per CDR3 protein. The sample carries about 160,000 distinct CDR3 sequences, around 36% recorded once. V lost 4 bases and J lost 1, with 7 bases in between. Germline CDR1 and CDR2: SGDLS and YYNGEE. This CDR3 comprises 13 residues. This sample stems from a study of post-analysis software for immune sequencing data. For the study at large: Progressive-relapsing, secondary progressive and relapsing-remitting multiple sclerosis were among the disease courses included. Study conclusions and caveats: Strong co-clustering by F measure linked samples that shared a preparation batch. Multiple sclerosis patients showed significantly lower normalized Chao1 diversity than controls did. TRBV5-6, TRBV5-1 and TRBV20-1 belonged to a set of a few TRBV segments that were more frequent in patients than controls.

The material sequenced was blood, taken after autologous hematopoietic stem cell transplantation. This clonotype was sampled from a girl aged 5-17 years with multiple sclerosis. The chain uses TRBV9 and TRBJ2-3; D is possibly TRBD1 (5 bases). CDR3 residues: CASSKQGTDTQYF. The CDR3 DNA sequence: TGTGCCAGCAGCAAACAGGGCACAGATACGCAGTATTTT.